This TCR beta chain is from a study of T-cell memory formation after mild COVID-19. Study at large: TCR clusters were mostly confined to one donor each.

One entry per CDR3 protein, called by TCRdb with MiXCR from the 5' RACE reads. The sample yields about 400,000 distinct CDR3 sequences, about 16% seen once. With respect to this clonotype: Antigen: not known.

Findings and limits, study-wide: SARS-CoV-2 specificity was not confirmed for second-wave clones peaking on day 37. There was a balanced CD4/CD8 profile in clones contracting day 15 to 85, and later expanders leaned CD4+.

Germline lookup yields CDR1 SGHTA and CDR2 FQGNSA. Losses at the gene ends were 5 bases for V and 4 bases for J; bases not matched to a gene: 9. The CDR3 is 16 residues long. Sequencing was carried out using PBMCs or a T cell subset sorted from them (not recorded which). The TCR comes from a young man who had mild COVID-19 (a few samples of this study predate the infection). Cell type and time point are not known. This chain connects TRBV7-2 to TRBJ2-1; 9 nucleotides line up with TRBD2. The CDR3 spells CASSPQAGGRYNEQFF. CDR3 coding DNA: TGTGCCAGCAGCCCACAGGCGGGGGGGCGGTACAATGAGCAGTTCTTC.